This T cell receptor (beta chain) appears in the sequencing data of a study of CD8+CD57+ T cells in acquired aplastic anemia. CDR1 and CDR2 from the germline V gene are MNHEY and SMNVEV (reference sequence). The CDR3 is made up of 17 amino acids. The V gene lost 2 bases and the J gene lost 0 bases, with 15 bases spanning the gap. Those patients picked for sequencing had displayed CD8+CD57+ cell expansion on flow cytometry. Researchers used genomic DNA as the template to profile TCR beta VDJ and CDR3. TCRdb reanalysed the reads using MiXCR and keeps one entry per CDR3 protein. The repertoire holds 130,000 or so distinct CDR3 sequences, with 50% to 60% as singletons.

Material: sorted CD4+, CD8+, or CD8+CD57+ T cells (not recorded which) from PBMCs. This receptor was taken from a human donor with aplastic anemia. This chain joins TRBV27 and TRBJ2-3; weak D call: TRBD1 (6 bases). The CDR3 coding sequence is TGTGCCAGCAGTTTACCGATGGGGGCGCGTAGCACAGATACGCAGTATTTT. Residues: CASSLPMGARSTDTQYF.